The rows below give T cell receptor beta chains drawn from one sample of a study of technical replicates of blood from a few donors. TCRdb keeps only in-frame clones here, not all; method: immunoSEQ multiplex PCR. The table shows around 72,000 clones, with about 90% occurring only once. Material for sequencing was T cells isolated from PBMCs. The receptors were gathered from a human donor in good health. The conserved cysteine and the conserved F or W are not part of the CDR3 here. A D gene is named only where the DNA matches it firmly. Expanded clones are given a class, and other clones once, few, many or no size at all.

J gene | D gene | V gene | clone size | CDR3 protein
TRBJ2-7 | TRBD2 | TRBV9 | NA | ASSAIAGEGYEQY
TRBJ2-2 | TRBD1 | TRBV6-5 | NA | ASSPGTGEFGELF
TRBJ2-7 | TRBD2 | TRBV19 | few | ASSMGTRLGEQY
TRBJ1-1 | NA | TRBV7-3 | NA | ASSLNRQGNTEAF
TRBJ1-6 | NA | TRBV2 | NA | ASNGFMTWPLH
TRBJ2-3 | NA | TRBV29-1 | NA | SVELDTGTDTQY
TRBJ1-4 | TRBD1 | TRBV5-6 | NA | ASSLGGQTNEKLF
TRBJ2-3 | NA | TRBV9 | NA | ASIGGEDTQY
TRBJ2-1 | TRBD1 | TRBV7-9 | NA | ASSGQEYEQF
TRBJ2-1 | TRBD2 | TRBV5-4 | NA | ASSLYRLADNEQF
TRBJ1-1 | NA | TRBV30 | NA | AWSVNGAVAF
TRBJ2-3 | TRBD2 | TRBV30 | NA | AWSVLVPTSGSTDTQY
TRBJ2-1 | NA | TRBV7-8 | NA | ASSHNRDFYNEQF
TRBJ1-5 | NA | TRBV19 | NA | ASSITGNQPQH
TRBJ1-4 | NA | TRBV4-3 | NA | ASSPTSATNEKLF
TRBJ2-6 | NA | TRBV27 | NA | ASSWGSSGANVLT
TRBJ2-1 | NA | TRBV29-1 | NA | SVSLHNEQF
TRBJ2-7 | TRBD2 | TRBV5-1 | NA | ASFGAGGGEQY
TRBJ2-5 | TRBD2 | TRBV7-8 | once | ASSFGGVTTQY